A selection of T cell receptor beta chains follows, all from one sample in a study of T cell repertoires in cytomegalovirus infection. One entry per CDR3 protein, called by TCRdb with MiXCR from the reads. This table has hundreds of thousands of distinct CDR3 sequences, around 35% appearing once. For these TCRs, the target antigens are not known. The sequencing used cultured PBMCs, collected from culture after CMV antigen stimulation. The receptors originated from a human donor in good health (CMV status not recorded). Some clones in this sample may be carry-over from other donors' samples. Each CDR3 is given with its conserved first and last residue. The D gene is left open where the match is weak.

cdr3_length	v_call	d_call	cdr3_aa
14	TRBV20-1	-	CSAKMTGRNQPQHF
12	TRBV6-2/TRBV6-3	TRBD1	CASTAGGDEQYF
15	TRBV5-4	TRBD2	CASSLGGAGAVEQYF
17	TRBV7-9	TRBD2	CASSLYTSGGVVNEQFF
15	TRBV28	-	CASSKRGRAQETQYF
15	TRBV12-3/TRBV12-4	TRBD2	CASSLTSGGRETQYF
15	TRBV28	TRBD1	CASSLYRGLNEKLFF
15	TRBV12-3/TRBV12-4	-	CASSPKTVSGNTIYF
17	TRBV7-9	-	CASSLEGAAGGMTEAFF
16	TRBV25-1	-	CASSDYGRGYNSPLHF
16	TRBV4-2	-	CASSQSRDRENTEAFF
13	TRBV7-2	-	CASSPRVSGELFF
17	TRBV20-1	TRBD2	CSAARGWAGDELYEQYF
13	TRBV7-9	-	CASSLGERNGYTF
13	TRBV7-8	-	CASSSQGSLEQYF
16	TRBV3-1	-	CASSQLAPEGRDGYTF
13	TRBV12-3/TRBV12-4	-	CASSVGTNEKLFF
13	TRBV7-2	-	CASGRDGQETQYF
17	TRBV5-1	TRBD2	CASSLRSRLAGDYEQYF
16	TRBV4-1	TRBD1	CASSQDRDRGSYEQYF